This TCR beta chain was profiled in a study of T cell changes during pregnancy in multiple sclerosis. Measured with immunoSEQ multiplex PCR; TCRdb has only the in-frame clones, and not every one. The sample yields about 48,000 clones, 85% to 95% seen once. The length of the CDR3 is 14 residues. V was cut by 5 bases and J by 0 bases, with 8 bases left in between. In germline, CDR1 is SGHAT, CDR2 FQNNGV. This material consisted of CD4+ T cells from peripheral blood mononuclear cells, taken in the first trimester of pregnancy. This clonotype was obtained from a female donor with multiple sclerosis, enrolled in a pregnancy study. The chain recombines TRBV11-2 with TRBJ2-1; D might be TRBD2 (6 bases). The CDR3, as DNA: TGTGCCAGCAGCCGGGGGAGCTCCTACAATGAGCAGTTCTTC. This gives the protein CASSRGSSYNEQFF.